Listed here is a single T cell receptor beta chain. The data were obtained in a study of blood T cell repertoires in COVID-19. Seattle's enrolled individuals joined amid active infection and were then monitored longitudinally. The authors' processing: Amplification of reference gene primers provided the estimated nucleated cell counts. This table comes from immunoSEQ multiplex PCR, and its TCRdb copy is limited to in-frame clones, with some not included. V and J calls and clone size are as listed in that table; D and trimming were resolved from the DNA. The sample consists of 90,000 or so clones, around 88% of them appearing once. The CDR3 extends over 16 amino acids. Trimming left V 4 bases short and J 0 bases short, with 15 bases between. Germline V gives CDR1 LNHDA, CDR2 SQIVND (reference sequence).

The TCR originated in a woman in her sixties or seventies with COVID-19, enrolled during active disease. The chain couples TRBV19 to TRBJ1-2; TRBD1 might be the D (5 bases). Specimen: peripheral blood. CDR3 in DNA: TGTGCCAGTAGTAAGCAGCAGGGACTTACTAACTATGGCTACACCTTC. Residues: CASSKQQGLTNYGYTF. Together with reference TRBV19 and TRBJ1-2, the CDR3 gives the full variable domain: DGGITQSPKYLFRKEGQNVTLSCEQNLNHDAMYWYRQDPGQGLRLIYYSQIVNDFQKGDIAEGYSVSREKKESFPLTVTSAQKNPTAFYLCASSKQQGLTNYGYTFGSGTRLTVV.